This T cell receptor beta chain is drawn from a study of early T cells in non-severe SARS-CoV-2 infection. About the research overall: The chains were unpaired, and the sequenced material was bulk RNA from unsorted whole blood.

This clonotype was detected a few times. The antigen is undetermined. Notes on the study in general: The VDJdb matching leaned toward anti-spike CD8 responses and overlooked private and CD4 specificities.

TCRdb independently ran MiXCR on the 5' RACE reads; one entry per CDR3 protein. Among about 110,000 distinct CDR3 sequences listed, roughly an eighth were seen once. Germline V gives CDR1 SGHTA, CDR2 FQGNSA. The CDR3 runs to 14 residues. Trimming stripped 5 bases from V and 3 bases from J, with 14 bases between. The sample here was whole blood, taken at baseline. The receptor was isolated from an adult who was a healthcare worker with PCR-confirmed SARS-CoV-2 infection or an uninfected control (not recorded which). The chain is built from TRBV7-2 and TRBJ2-7; TRBD1 might be the D (6 bases). CDR3: CASSPSGTIYEQYF. CDR3 DNA: TGTGCCAGCAGCCCATCCGGGACAATCTACGAGCAGTACTTC.